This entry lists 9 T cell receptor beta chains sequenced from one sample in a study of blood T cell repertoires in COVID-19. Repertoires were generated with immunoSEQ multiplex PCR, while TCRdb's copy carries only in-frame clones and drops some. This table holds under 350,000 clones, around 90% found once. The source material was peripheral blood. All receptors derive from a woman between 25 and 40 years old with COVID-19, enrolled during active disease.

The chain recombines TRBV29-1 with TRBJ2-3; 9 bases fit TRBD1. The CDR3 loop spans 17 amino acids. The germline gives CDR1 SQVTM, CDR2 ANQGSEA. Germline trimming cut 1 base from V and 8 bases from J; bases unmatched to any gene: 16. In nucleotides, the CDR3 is TGCAGCGTTGAAGTAACAGGGGGCGCGTCTTGGGTGGTTACGCAGTATTTT. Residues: CSVEVTGGASWVVTQYF.

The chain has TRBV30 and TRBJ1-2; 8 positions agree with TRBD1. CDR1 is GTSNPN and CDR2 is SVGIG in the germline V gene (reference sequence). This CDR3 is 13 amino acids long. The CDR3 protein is CALGDHRGYGYTF. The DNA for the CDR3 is TGTGCTCTAGGCGACCACAGGGGGTATGGCTACACCTTC.

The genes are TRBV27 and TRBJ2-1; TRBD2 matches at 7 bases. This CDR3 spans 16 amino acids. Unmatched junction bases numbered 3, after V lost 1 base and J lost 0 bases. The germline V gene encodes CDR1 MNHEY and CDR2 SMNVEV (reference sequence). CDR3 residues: CASSLFGGSSYNEQFF. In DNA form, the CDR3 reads TGTGCCAGCAGTTTATTCGGCGGGAGCTCCTACAATGAGCAGTTCTTC.

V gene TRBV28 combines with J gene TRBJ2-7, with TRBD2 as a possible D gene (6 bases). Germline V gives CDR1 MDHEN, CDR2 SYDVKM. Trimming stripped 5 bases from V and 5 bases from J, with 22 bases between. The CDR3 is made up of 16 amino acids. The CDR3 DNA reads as TGTGCCAGCAGTGAGTATCGGACTACCCTTAAGAACGAGCAGTACTTC. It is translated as CASSEYRTTLKNEQYF.

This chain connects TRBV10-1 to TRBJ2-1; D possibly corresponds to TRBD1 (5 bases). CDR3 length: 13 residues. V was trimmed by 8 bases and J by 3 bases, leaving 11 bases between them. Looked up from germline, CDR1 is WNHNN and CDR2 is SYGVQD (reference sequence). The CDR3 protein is CASPGDSYNEQFF. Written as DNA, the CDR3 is TGCGCCAGCCCGGGCGACAGCTACAATGAGCAGTTCTTC.

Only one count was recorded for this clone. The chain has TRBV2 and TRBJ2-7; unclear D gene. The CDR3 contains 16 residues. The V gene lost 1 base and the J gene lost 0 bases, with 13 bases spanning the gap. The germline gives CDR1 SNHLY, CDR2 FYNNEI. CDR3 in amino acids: CASSEGSVVASYEQYF. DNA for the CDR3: TGTGCCAGCAGTGAAGGCTCCGTTGTAGCCTCCTACGAGCAGTACTTC.

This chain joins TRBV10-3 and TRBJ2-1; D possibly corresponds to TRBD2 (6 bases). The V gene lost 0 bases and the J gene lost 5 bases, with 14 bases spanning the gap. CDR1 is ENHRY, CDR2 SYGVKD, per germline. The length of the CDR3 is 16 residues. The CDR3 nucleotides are TGTGCCATCAGTGAGTCGGGTCGGGAGTTCAACAATGAGCAGTTCTTC. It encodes CAISESGREFNNEQFF.

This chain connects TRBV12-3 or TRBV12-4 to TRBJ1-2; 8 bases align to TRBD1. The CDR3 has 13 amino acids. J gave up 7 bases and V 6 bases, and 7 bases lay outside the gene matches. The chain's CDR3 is CASSQGQGGGYTF. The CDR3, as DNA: TGTGCCAGCAGCCAAGGACAGGGCGGTGGCTACACCTTC.

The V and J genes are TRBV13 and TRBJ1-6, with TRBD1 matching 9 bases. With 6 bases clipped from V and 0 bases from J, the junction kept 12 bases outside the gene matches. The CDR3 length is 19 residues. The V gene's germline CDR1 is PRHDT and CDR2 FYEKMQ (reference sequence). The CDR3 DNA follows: TGTGCCAGCAGTATAAGACAGGGGGGTTCCGTCTCCTATAATTCACCCCTCCACTTT. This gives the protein CASSIRQGGSVSYNSPLHF.